This T cell receptor beta chain was found in a study of T cells in Graves' hyperthyroidism and ophthalmopathy. Lactation, pregnancy, other autoimmune disease or uncontrolled infection led to exclusion of patients. Researchers took RNA transcripts and amplified the TCR beta CDR3 regions from them. The HTBI set primed first-round TCR CDR3 RT-PCR. Each CDR3 protein gets one entry after TCRdb re-called the multiplex PCR reads with MiXCR. This sample has more than 150,000 distinct CDR3 sequences, with 15% to 20% found just once. This clonotype occurred many times. This clonotype originated in a woman in her fifties or sixties with Graves' hyperthyroidism. Sequencing was performed on blood.

The CDR3 nucleotides read TGTGCCAGCAGTGAGTCGACAGGCTACACTGAAGCTTTCTTT. It yields the protein CASSESTGYTEAFF. The chain uses TRBV6-1 and TRBJ1-1; D perhaps matches TRBD1 (6 bases). V dropped 3 bases and J dropped 3 bases, with 11 bases sitting between them. The CDR3 sequence is 14 residues long. Looked up from germline, CDR1 is MNHNS and CDR2 is SASEGT.